Detailed here is one TCR beta chain. Libraries were prepared by immunoSEQ multiplex PCR; TCRdb keeps only in-frame clonotypes and omits some of them. The table includes hundreds of thousands of clones, 90% detected once. Which cohort a participant joined came from the clinical history participants gave. The record originates from a study of blood T cell repertoires in COVID-19. Germline V CDR1 and CDR2: SGDLS, YYNGEE. This CDR3 spans 15 amino acids. V gave up 2 bases and J gave up 9 bases, with 18 bases separating them. The sequenced sample consisted of PBMCs or T cells enriched from blood (not recorded which). The sequence came from a man aged 25 to 45 who had been exposed to COVID-19. The rearrangement uses TRBV9 and TRBJ2-1; the D gene is possibly TRBD2 (6 bases). The CDR3: CASSVGLPPLSEQFF. For the CDR3, the DNA is TGTGCCAGCAGCGTGGGACTGCCTCCTCTGAGTGAGCAGTTCTTC.